Shown below are 30 T cell receptor beta chains from a single sample sequenced in a study of OX40 agonist ivuxolimab in advanced cancers. The assay was immunoSEQ multiplex PCR, and TCRdb's table has in-frame clones only and misses some. The sample gives 65,000 to 85,000 clones, approximately 94% of which show up once; roughly an eighth is in the top ten. Source: CD4+ or CD8+ T cells sorted from blood, taken in a trial of the OX40 agonist ivuxolimab. Receptors originate from an adult with an advanced solid tumor such as melanoma, head and neck, liver or kidney cancer.

V usage is TRBV19 and J usage is TRBJ2-2, with a weak D call TRBD1 (6 bases). The CDR3 totals 14 residues. CDR1 LNHDA and CDR2 SQIVND come from the germline V gene (reference sequence). V shed 2 bases and J shed 4 bases, with 8 bases lying between them. The CDR3 loop reads CASSITGTTGELFF. DNA of the CDR3: TGTGCCAGTAGTATAACAGGGACCACCGGGGAGCTGTTTTTT.

The rearrangement links TRBV11-2 to TRBJ2-3; possible D gene TRBD2, 5 bases. The CDR3 length is 18 residues. V was trimmed by 5 bases and J by 0 bases, leaving 21 bases between them. From germline, CDR1 is SGHAT and CDR2 FQNNGV. CDR3 coding DNA: TGTGCCAGCAGCCCCCGACCTAGAATGCGGGCCAGCACAGATACGCAGTATTTT. It codes for CASSPRPRMRASTDTQYF.

The rearrangement uses TRBV7-2 and TRBJ2-7; the match to TRBD2 covers 12 bases. Germline V gives CDR1 SGHTA, CDR2 FQGNSA. The CDR3 spans 15 residues. Unmatched junction bases numbered 4, after V lost 1 base and J lost 6 bases. Here the CDR3 reads CASSLGLAGGPEQYF. The CDR3 nucleotides read TGTGCCAGCAGCTTAGGGCTAGCGGGGGGGCCCGAGCAGTACTTC.

V is TRBV9 and J is TRBJ1-2; 7 bases map to TRBD1. Germline V lookup: CDR1 SGDLS, CDR2 YYNGEE. This CDR3 has 15 residues. J gave up 4 bases and V 0 bases, and 6 bases lay outside the gene matches. The CDR3 DNA is TGTGCCAGCAGCGTAGGGGACAGTGCCCCCTATGGCTACACCTTC. Its protein is CASSVGDSAPYGYTF. Full variable domain (missing parts from reference TRBV9 and TRBJ1-2): DSGVTQTPKHLITATGQRVTLRCSPRSGDLSVYWYQQSLDQGLQFLIQYYNGEERAKGNILERFSAQQFPDLHSELNLSSLELGDSALYFCASSVGDSAPYGYTFGSGTRLTVV.

The rearrangement links TRBV7-9 to TRBJ1-3; a possible D gene is TRBD1 (5 bases). Germline CDR1 and CDR2: SEHNR and FQNEAQ (reference sequence). Trimming cost V 3 bases and J 0 bases, with 15 bases left between them. CDR3 length equals 17 residues. In DNA form, the CDR3 reads TGTGCCAGCAGCTTTATATGGCAGGGAGTCTCTGGAAACACCATATATTTT. Encoded protein: CASSFIWQGVSGNTIYF.

The chain has TRBV28 and TRBJ1-5; 11 bases line up with TRBD1. Germline CDR1 is MDHEN and CDR2 is SYDVKM. Trimming took 2 bases from V and 4 from J; bases not matched to a gene: 4. This CDR3 contains 16 residues. The CDR3, as DNA: TGTGCCAGCAGTTTAGCACGGGACAGGGGGAATCAGCCCCAGCATTTT. It is translated as CASSLARDRGNQPQHF. Using reference TRBV28 and TRBJ1-5 for the parts outside the CDR3, the full variable domain is DVKVTQSSRYLVKRTGEKVFLECVQDMDHENMFWYRQDPGLGLRLIYFSYDVKMKEKGDIPEGYSVSREKKERFSLILESASTNQTSMYLCASSLARDRGNQPQHFGDGTRLSIL.

The V and J genes are TRBV7-9 and TRBJ1-5; a possible D gene is TRBD1 (6 bases). Germline CDR1 SEHNR, CDR2 FQNEAQ (reference sequence). CDR3 length: 15 amino acids. V gave up 5 bases and J gave up 2 bases, with 13 bases separating them. For the CDR3, the DNA is TGTGCCAGCAGCCCGGGGGGCGCGGGCAATCAGCCCCAGCATTTT. The encoded protein is CASSPGGAGNQPQHF.

The genes are TRBV27 and TRBJ1-5; a possible D gene is TRBD1 (6 bases). CDR1 is MNHEY and CDR2 is SMNVEV in the germline V gene (reference sequence). The CDR3 covers 16 residues. V was cut by 5 bases and J by 5 bases, with 19 bases left in between. CDR3 nucleotide sequence: TGTGCCAGCAGTCCCTACGAACAGGGCGAGGATCAGCCCCAGCATTTT. This codes for CASSPYEQGEDQPQHF.

CDR3 sequence: CASSPEEHRGPDTQYF. As DNA, the CDR3 is TGTGCCAGCAGCCCCGAAGAGCACAGGGGCCCAGATACGCAGTATTTT. The chain carries TRBV7-8 and TRBJ2-3, with 7 bases matching TRBD1. Germline V CDR1 and CDR2: SGHVS, FQNEAQ. Trimming took 5 bases from V and 4 from J; bases not matched to a gene: 12. The CDR3 totals 16 residues.

This chain connects TRBV7-9 to TRBJ1-1; D is possibly TRBD1 (5 bases). With 3 bases removed from V and 7 bases from J, the gap between germline ends came to 9 bases. The CDR3 length is 12 residues. CDR1 and CDR2 from the germline V gene are SEHNR and FQNEAQ (reference sequence). The CDR3 is CASSLGGFEAFF. In nucleotides, the CDR3 is TGTGCCAGCAGCTTGGGGGGTTTTGAAGCTTTCTTT.

This chain links TRBV29-1 with TRBJ2-7, with D possibly TRBD1 on 8 matching bases. Trimming cost V 3 bases and J 4 bases, with 13 bases left between them. This CDR3 spans 13 amino acids. Germline V gene lookup returns CDR1 SQVTM and CDR2 ANQGSEA. This chain's CDR3 is CSVDTGGDYEQYF. CDR3 coding DNA: TGCAGCGTTGACACAGGGGGGGATTACGAGCAGTACTTC.

The gene calls are TRBV27 and TRBJ1-1; the match to TRBD1 covers 10 bases. Trimming took 5 bases from V and 3 from J; bases not matched to a gene: 6. CDR1 is MNHEY, CDR2 SMNVEV, per germline (reference sequence). CDR3 length equals 15 residues. CDR3 nucleotide sequence: TGTGCCAGCAGTCCACGACAGGGGGCGGACACTGAAGCTTTCTTT. It specifies CASSPRQGADTEAFF.

The chain uses TRBV7-9 and TRBJ2-1; 7 bases align to TRBD2. CDR1 SEHNR and CDR2 FQNEAQ come from the germline V gene (reference sequence). There are 16 residues in the CDR3. V was clipped by 4 bases and J by 2 bases; unmatched bases: 8. This chain's CDR3 is CASSSLASGTYNEQFF. The CDR3 DNA follows: TGTGCCAGCAGCTCTCTGGCTAGCGGAACCTACAATGAGCAGTTCTTC.

This rearrangement joins TRBV6-5 to TRBJ2-7; TRBD2 is a possible D gene (5 bases). V was cut by 6 bases and J by 2 bases, with 11 bases left in between. The CDR3 covers 13 residues. CDR1 is MNHEY and CDR2 is SVGAGI in the germline V gene. The CDR3 sequence is CASSLGDPYEQYF. Here the CDR3 DNA reads TGTGCCAGCAGCCTGGGAGACCCCTACGAGCAGTACTTC.

V usage is TRBV13 and J usage is TRBJ2-1; maybe TRBD2 (6 bases). CDR3 length: 12 residues. From germline, CDR1 is PRHDT and CDR2 FYEKMQ (reference sequence). The V end lost 5 bases, the J end lost 5 bases, and 7 bases lay between the germline ends. DNA for the CDR3: TGTGCCAGCAGCACTAGCAACAATGAGCAGTTCTTC. Protein sequence: CASSTSNNEQFF.

The DNA for the CDR3 is TGTGCCAGCTTCACCCCGGGACAGGGGGGTAATGAGCAGTTCTTC. Amino acid sequence: CASFTPGQGGNEQFF. This chain links TRBV6-5 with TRBJ2-1, with 11 bases that match TRBD1. Trimming took 8 bases from V and 7 from J; bases not matched to a gene: 10. The CDR3 extends over 15 amino acids. Germline V gives CDR1 MNHEY, CDR2 SVGAGI.

For this clone: One end of the junction does not line up with germline, which may come from a read error. CDR3 amino acids: CASSANTYERYF. The CDR3 DNA is TGTGCCAGCAGCGCCAACACCTACGAGCGGTACTTC. The chain carries TRBV5-4 and TRBJ2-7; D not certain. The CDR3 consists of 12 residues. The germline V gene encodes CDR1 SGHNT and CDR2 YYREEE (reference sequence).

The chain has TRBV10-3 and TRBJ1-4; D is perhaps TRBD1 (6 bases). Looked up from germline, CDR1 is ENHRY and CDR2 is SYGVKD. Between the trimmed V and J ends, which lost 3 bases and 8 bases, there was a span of 10 bases. The CDR3 has 13 amino acids. The DNA for the CDR3 is TGTGCCATCAGTGAAGGGGGTCGAGAAAAACTGTTTTTT. The encoded protein is CAISEGGREKLFF.

The V call is TRBV27, the J call TRBJ2-1; 8 nucleotides agree with TRBD2. V gave up 0 bases and J gave up 6 bases; unmatched junction bases: 4. CDR1 is MNHEY, CDR2 SMNVEV, per germline (reference sequence). The CDR3 runs to 15 residues. The CDR3 protein is CASSLSSGGFNEQFF. In DNA, the CDR3 is TGTGCCAGCAGTTTATCATCGGGAGGGTTCAATGAGCAGTTCTTC.

The V and J genes are TRBV10-3 and TRBJ2-4; D not certain. V was clipped by 11 bases and J by 9 bases, with 26 bases between them. This CDR3 spans 15 amino acids. Germline V gene sequence: CDR1 ENHRY, CDR2 SYGVKD. DNA of the CDR3: TGTGCCGCTAATGATACGCCCCTCATTCTGGCCATTCAGTACTTC. This gives the protein CAANDTPLILAIQYF.

The V and J genes are TRBV2 and TRBJ2-1; the D is unclear. Germline values: CDR1 SNHLY, CDR2 FYNNEI. The CDR3 length is 11 residues. Trimming pared 10 bases from V and 10 bases from J, leaving 14 bases between. The CDR3 loop reads CATLDGPEQFF. Written as DNA, the CDR3 is TGTGCCACCTTGGATGGGCCCGAGCAGTTCTTC.

The V gene is TRBV5-1, the J gene TRBJ2-5; the D gene is possibly TRBD2 (5 bases). The CDR3 runs 15 residues. V lost 5 bases and J lost 1, with 15 bases in between. In germline, CDR1 is SGHRS, CDR2 YFSETQ. CDR3 nucleotides: TGCGCCAGCAGGTGGACTCCCGGCCCCCAAGAGACCCAGTACTTC. Encoded protein: CASRWTPGPQETQYF.

This clone showed up just once. The chain employs TRBV27 and TRBJ2-1, with D maybe TRBD2 (5 bases). CDR3 length: 18 residues. Germline CDR1 is MNHEY and CDR2 is SMNVEV (reference sequence). The V end was cut by 2 bases, the J end by 8 bases, with 25 bases between. In DNA, the CDR3 is TGTGCCAGCAGTTTAGGTGTACGAGGAGGACCCTGGTGGGATGAGCAGTTCTTC. Its protein is CASSLGVRGGPWWDEQFF.

The chain joins TRBV6-5 to TRBJ2-7; D possibly corresponds to TRBD2 (5 bases). Germline values: CDR1 MNHEY, CDR2 SVGAGI. CDR3 length: 14 amino acids. V lost 0 bases and J lost 2, with 8 bases in between. The CDR3 here is CASSYSAGTYEQYF. The CDR3 nucleotides read TGTGCCAGCAGTTACTCGGCCGGGACCTACGAGCAGTACTTC.

The chain combines TRBV5-6 with TRBJ2-7; possible D gene TRBD1, 6 bases. Trimming cost V 4 bases and J 3 bases, with 17 bases left between them. CDR3 length equals 15 residues. Germline V CDR1 and CDR2: SGHDT, YYEEEE. CDR3 amino acids: CASSPLGAGDYEQYF. Written as DNA, the CDR3 is TGTGCCAGCAGCCCGCTGGGGGCAGGGGACTACGAGCAGTACTTC.

The J gene is TRBJ2-7, the V gene TRBV5-1; D is ambiguous. The CDR3 consists of 12 residues. Trimming shortened V by 0 bases and J by 3 bases, and 4 bases separated the two germline ends. Germline lookup yields CDR1 SGHRS and CDR2 YFSETQ. The CDR3 here is CASSLENYEQYF. The DNA of the CDR3 is TGCGCCAGCAGCTTGGAGAACTACGAGCAGTACTTC.

As DNA, the CDR3 is TGTGCCAGCAGCTTGGCGGGGAGCGAAAAACTGTTTTTT. Protein: CASSLAGSEKLFF. The V and J genes are TRBV5-4 and TRBJ1-4; D unclear. Germline CDR1 is SGHNT and CDR2 is YYREEE (reference sequence). The CDR3 is made up of 13 amino acids. With 0 bases removed from V and 8 bases from J, the gap between germline ends came to 8 bases. The full variable domain, with the rest looked up from reference TRBV5-4 and TRBJ1-4, is ETGVTQSPTHLIKTRGQQVTLRCSSQSGHNTVSWYQQALGQGPQFIFQYYREEENGRGNFPPRFSGLQFPNYSSELNVNALELDDSALYLCASSLAGSEKLFFGSGTQLSVL.

The chain is built from TRBV6-5 and TRBJ1-1; D is perhaps TRBD1 (5 bases). This CDR3 has 14 amino acids. V shed 4 bases and J shed 1 base, with 10 bases lying between them. CDR1 is MNHEY and CDR2 is SVGAGI in the germline V gene. This CDR3 reads CASSLSGPNTEAFF. CDR3 bases: TGTGCCAGCAGTTTGTCGGGGCCGAACACTGAAGCTTTCTTT.

CDR3 amino acids: CASSWVGGQPQHF. The DNA of the CDR3 is TGTGCCAGCAGTTGGGTCGGGGGTCAGCCCCAGCATTTT. The chain is built from TRBV28 and TRBJ1-5; TRBD1 is a possible D gene (5 bases). This CDR3 has 13 residues. CDR1 and CDR2 (germline): MDHEN, SYDVKM. Trimming left V 4 bases short and J 6 bases short, with 10 bases between. The full variable domain, rest sourced from reference TRBV28 and TRBJ1-5, is DVKVTQSSRYLVKRTGEKVFLECVQDMDHENMFWYRQDPGLGLRLIYFSYDVKMKEKGDIPEGYSVSREKKERFSLILESASTNQTSMYLCASSWVGGQPQHFGDGTRLSIL.

This clone was counted once. The rearrangement uses TRBV10-3 and TRBJ2-2, with D tentatively TRBD2 (5 bases). CDR3 size: 13 residues. Trimming pared 11 bases from V and 6 bases from J, leaving 16 bases between. Germline V gives CDR1 ENHRY, CDR2 SYGVKD. CDR3 DNA sequence: TGTGCCCCAGACCTTCAAGCGGCCGGGGAGCTGTTTTTT. This encodes CAPDLQAAGELFF.